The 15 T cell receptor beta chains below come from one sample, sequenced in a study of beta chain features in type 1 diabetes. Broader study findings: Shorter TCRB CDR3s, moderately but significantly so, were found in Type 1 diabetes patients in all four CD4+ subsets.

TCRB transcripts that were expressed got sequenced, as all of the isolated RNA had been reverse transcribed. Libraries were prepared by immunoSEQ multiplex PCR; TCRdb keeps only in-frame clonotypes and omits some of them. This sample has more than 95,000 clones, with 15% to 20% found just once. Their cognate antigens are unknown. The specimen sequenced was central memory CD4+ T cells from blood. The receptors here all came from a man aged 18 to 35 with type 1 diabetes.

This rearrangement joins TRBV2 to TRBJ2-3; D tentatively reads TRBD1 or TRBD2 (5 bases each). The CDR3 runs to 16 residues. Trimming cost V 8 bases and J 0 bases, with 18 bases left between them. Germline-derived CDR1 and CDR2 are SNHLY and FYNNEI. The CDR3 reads CASSLRGSLSTDTQYF. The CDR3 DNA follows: TGTGCCAGCTCCTTGAGGGGTTCCCTTAGCACAGATACGCAGTATTTT.

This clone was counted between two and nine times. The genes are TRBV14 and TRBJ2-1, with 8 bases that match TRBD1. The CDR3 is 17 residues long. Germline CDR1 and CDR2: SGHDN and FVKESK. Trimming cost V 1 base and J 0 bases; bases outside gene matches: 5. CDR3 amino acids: CASSQAWGTGSYNEQFF. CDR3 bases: TGTGCCAGCAGCCAAGCCTGGGGGACAGGCTCCTACAATGAGCAGTTCTTC.

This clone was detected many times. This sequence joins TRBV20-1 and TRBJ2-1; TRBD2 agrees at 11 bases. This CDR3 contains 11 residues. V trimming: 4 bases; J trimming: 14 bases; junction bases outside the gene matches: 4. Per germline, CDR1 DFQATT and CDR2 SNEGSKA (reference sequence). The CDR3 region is CSATATSGKFF. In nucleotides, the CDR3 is TGCAGTGCTACTGCGACTAGCGGGAAGTTCTTC.

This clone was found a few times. As DNA, the CDR3 is TGCAGCGTTGACTCGACTAGCGGGAGCTACGAGCAGTACTTC. Its protein product is CSVDSTSGSYEQYF. V and J are TRBV29-1 and TRBJ2-7, with TRBD2 identical over 12 bases. This CDR3 spans 14 amino acids. After removal of 3 bases from V and 3 bases from J, the junction contained 3 bases not matched to a gene. From germline, CDR1 is SQVTM and CDR2 ANQGSEA.

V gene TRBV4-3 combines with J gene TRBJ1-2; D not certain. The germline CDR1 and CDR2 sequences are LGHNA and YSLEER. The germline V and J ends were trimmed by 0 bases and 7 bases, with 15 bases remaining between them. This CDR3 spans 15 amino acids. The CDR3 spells CASSQDPAGLGGYTF. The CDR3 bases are TGCGCCAGCAGCCAAGATCCGGCGGGGTTAGGTGGCTACACCTTC.

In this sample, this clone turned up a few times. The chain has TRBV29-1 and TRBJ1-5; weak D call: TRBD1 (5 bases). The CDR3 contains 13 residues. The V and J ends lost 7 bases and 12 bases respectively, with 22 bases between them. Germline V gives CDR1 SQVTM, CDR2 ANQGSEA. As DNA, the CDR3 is TGCAGCGCCGTCTTTGGGGCCGGGTGGGGCCAGCATTTT. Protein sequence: CSAVFGAGWGQHF.

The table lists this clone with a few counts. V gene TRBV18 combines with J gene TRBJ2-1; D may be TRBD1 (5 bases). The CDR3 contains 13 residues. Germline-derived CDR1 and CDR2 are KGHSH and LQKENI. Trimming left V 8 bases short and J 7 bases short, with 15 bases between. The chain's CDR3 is CASTSGIQNEQFF. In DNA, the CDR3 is TGTGCCAGCACTTCAGGGATACAGAATGAGCAGTTCTTC.

CDR3 in amino acids: CSVVWAGALGYTF. CDR3 DNA sequence: TGCAGCGTCGTCTGGGCTGGGGCGCTTGGCTACACCTTC. The rearrangement links TRBV29-1 to TRBJ1-2; a possible D gene is TRBD1 (5 bases). The CDR3 consists of 13 residues. Per the germline V gene, CDR1 is SQVTM and CDR2 is ANQGSEA. Trimming stripped 6 bases from V and 7 bases from J, with 18 bases between.

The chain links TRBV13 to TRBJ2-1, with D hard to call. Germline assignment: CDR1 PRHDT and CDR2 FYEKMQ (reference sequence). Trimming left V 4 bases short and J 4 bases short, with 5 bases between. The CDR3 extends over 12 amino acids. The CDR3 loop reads CASSWNYNEQFF. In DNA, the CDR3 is TGTGCCAGCAGCTGGAATTACAATGAGCAGTTCTTC.

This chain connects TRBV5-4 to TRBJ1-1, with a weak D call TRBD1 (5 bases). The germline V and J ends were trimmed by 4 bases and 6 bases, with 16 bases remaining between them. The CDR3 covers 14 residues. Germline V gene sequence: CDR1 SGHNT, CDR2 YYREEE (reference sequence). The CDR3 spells CASSRFGEGAEAFF. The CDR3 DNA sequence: TGTGCCAGCAGCCGGTTTGGGGAAGGGGCTGAAGCTTTCTTT.

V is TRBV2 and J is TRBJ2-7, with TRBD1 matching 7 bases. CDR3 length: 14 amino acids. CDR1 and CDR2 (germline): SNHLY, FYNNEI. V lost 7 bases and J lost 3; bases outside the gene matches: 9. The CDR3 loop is CASTTGTDIYEQYF. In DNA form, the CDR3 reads TGTGCCAGCACTACCGGGACAGACATCTACGAGCAGTACTTC.

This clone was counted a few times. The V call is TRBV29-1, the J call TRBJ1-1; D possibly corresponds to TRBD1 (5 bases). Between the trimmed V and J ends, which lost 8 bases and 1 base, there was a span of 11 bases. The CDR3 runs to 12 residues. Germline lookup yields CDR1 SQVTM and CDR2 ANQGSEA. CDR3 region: CSSGGGNTEAFF. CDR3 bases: TGCAGCTCGGGGGGAGGGAACACTGAAGCTTTCTTT. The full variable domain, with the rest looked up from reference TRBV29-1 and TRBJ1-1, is SAVISQKPSRDICQRGTSLTIQCQVDSQVTMMFWYRQQPGQSLTLIATANQGSEATYESGFVIDKFPISRPNLTFSTLTVSNMSPEDSSIYLCSSGGGNTEAFFGQGTRLTVV.

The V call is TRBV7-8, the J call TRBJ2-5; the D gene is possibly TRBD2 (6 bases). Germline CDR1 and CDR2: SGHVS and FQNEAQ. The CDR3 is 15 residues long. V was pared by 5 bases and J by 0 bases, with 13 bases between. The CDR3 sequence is CASSAFGGNQETQYF. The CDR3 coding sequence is TGTGCCAGCAGCGCCTTTGGGGGGAACCAAGAGACCCAGTACTTC.

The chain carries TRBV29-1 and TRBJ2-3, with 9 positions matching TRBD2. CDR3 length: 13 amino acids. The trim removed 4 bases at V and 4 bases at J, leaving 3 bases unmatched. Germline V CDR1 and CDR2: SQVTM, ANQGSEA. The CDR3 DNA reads TGCAGCGTTGGTCCTAGCGGGGCAGATACGCAGTATTTT. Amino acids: CSVGPSGADTQYF.

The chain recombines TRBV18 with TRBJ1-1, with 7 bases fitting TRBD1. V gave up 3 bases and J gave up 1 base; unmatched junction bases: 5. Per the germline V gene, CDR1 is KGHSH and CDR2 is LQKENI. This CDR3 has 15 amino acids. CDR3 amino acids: CASSPITGANTEAFF. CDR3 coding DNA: TGTGCCAGCTCACCGATCACAGGGGCGAACACTGAAGCTTTCTTT.